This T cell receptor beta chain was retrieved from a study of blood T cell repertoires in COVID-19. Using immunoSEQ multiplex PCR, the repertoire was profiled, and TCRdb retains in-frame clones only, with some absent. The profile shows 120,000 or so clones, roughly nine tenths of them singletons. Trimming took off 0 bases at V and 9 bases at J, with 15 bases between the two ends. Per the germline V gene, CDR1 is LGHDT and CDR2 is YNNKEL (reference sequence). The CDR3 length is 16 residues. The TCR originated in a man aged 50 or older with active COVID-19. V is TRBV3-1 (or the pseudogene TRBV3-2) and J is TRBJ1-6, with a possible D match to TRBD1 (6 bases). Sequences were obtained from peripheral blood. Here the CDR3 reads CASSQDGSRGSSPLHF. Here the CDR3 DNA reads TGTGCCAGCAGCCAAGATGGGAGCAGGGGATCTTCACCCCTCCACTTT.